Presented here are 22 T cell receptor beta chains from one specimen sequenced in a study of blood T cell repertoires in COVID-19 (dated by TCRdb to 2020 to 2021). The library came from the immunoSEQ multiplex PCR assay. In TCRdb, the immuneACCESS table is reduced to in-frame sequences with V and J assigned. These tables do not hold every clone; where another copy was compared, an unresolved V gene accounts for under half, and the others remain unexplained. The sample records tens of thousands of clones, approximately 90% of which are singletons. Approximately 5% of the sample rests with the top ten. The sequenced sample was peripheral blood. These receptors were obtained from a human donor in a cohort sampled during active COVID-19.

This chain connects TRBV5-4 to TRBJ1-1; the D is unclear. V was pared by 2 bases and J by 0 bases, with 8 bases between. The CDR3 consists of 14 residues. The germline gives CDR1 SGHNT, CDR2 YYREEE (reference sequence). CDR3 region: CASSFGELNTEAFF. The CDR3 DNA is TGTGCCAGCAGCTTCGGGGAGTTGAACACTGAAGCTTTCTTT.

The chain has TRBV7-2 and TRBJ2-7; D is unresolved. The V and J ends lost 2 bases and 1 base respectively, with 9 bases between them. Germline values: CDR1 SGHTA, CDR2 FQGNSA. CDR3 length: 14 amino acids. As DNA, the CDR3 is TGTGCCAGCAGCTTACTAGTATATTCCTACGAGCAGTACTTC. Translation gives CASSLLVYSYEQYF.

The chain recombines TRBV30 with TRBJ2-2; weak D call: TRBD2 (6 bases). Germline loops: CDR1 GTSNPN, CDR2 SVGIG (reference sequence). The CDR3 spans 14 residues. The V end was cut by 5 bases, the J end by 6 bases, with 16 bases between. The CDR3 spells CAWRPSGEAGELFF. In nucleotides, the CDR3 is TGTGCCTGGCGCCCCTCGGGGGAGGCCGGGGAGCTGTTTTTT. The whole variable domain, filled in from reference TRBV30 and TRBJ2-2, reads SQTIHQWPATLVQPVGSPLSLECTVEGTSNPNLYWYRQAAGRGLQLLFYSVGIGQISSEVPQNLSASRPQDRQFILSSKKLLLSDSGFYLCAWRPSGEAGELFFGEGSRLTVL.

V is TRBV7-9 and J is TRBJ1-2, with no clear D. Germline-derived CDR1 and CDR2 are SEHNR and FQNEAQ (reference sequence). V was pared by 0 bases and J by 0 bases, with 11 bases between. CDR3 length equals 16 residues. The CDR3 region has the DNA TGTGCCAGCAGCTTAGCGAGGGCAGAACCTAACTATGGCTACACCTTC. This sequence encodes CASSLARAEPNYGYTF.

The chain carries TRBV11-2 and TRBJ1-2; 7 bases are a match to TRBD1. The length of the CDR3 is 16 residues. Trimming removed 0 bases from V and 4 bases from J; junction bases left unmatched: 8. Germline lookup yields CDR1 SGHAT and CDR2 FQNNGV. CDR3 residues: CASSLDPTGASYGYTF. In nucleotides, the CDR3 is TGTGCCAGCAGCTTAGACCCAACAGGGGCTTCCTATGGCTACACCTTC.

The V gene is TRBV19, the J gene TRBJ2-1, with D maybe TRBD1 (6 bases). V dropped 3 bases and J dropped 2 bases, with 8 bases sitting between them. Per germline, CDR1 LNHDA and CDR2 SQIVND (reference sequence). The CDR3 consists of 14 residues. The DNA for the CDR3 is TGTGCCAGTAGTATCCAGGGGACCTACAATGAGCAGTTCTTC. Protein: CASSIQGTYNEQFF.

The gene calls are TRBV4-1 and TRBJ2-4; TRBD1 matches at 10 bases. The CDR3 is made up of 16 amino acids. Germline CDR1 MGHRA, CDR2 YSYEKL. V dropped 5 bases and J dropped 6; count of bases not matched to a gene: 10. CDR3 sequence reads: CASSGTGDAPRNIQYF. DNA for the CDR3: TGCGCCAGCAGCGGGACAGGGGACGCCCCGCGAAACATTCAGTACTTC.

The CDR3 DNA sequence: TGTGCCAGCAGCTTAGCGGGCAGCTCCTCTATGTACGAGCAGTACTTC. It specifies CASSLAGSSSMYEQYF. The J gene is TRBJ2-7, the V gene TRBV7-6; D call uncertain. The ends were cut back, 0 bases at V and 4 bases at J, with 16 bases in the middle. The CDR3 sequence is 16 residues long. Germline CDR1 reads SGHVS; CDR2 reads FNYEAQ.

J is TRBJ1-4 and V is TRBV2, with 7 bases that match TRBD1. Germline V lookup: CDR1 SNHLY, CDR2 FYNNEI. Losses at the gene ends were 11 bases for V and 4 bases for J; bases not matched to a gene: 7. This CDR3 is built from 13 residues. The DNA for the CDR3 is TGTGCCGGACACCGGGACAGTAATGAAAAACTGTTTTTT. It yields the protein CAGHRDSNEKLFF.

The V gene is TRBV18, the J gene TRBJ2-7, with 10 bases lining up with TRBD1. The CDR3 contains 14 residues. V lost 6 bases and J lost 3; bases outside the gene matches: 5. Germline CDR1 and CDR2: KGHSH and LQKENI. DNA of the CDR3: TGTGCCAGCTCCCCCGACAGGGGGCTCTACGAGCAGTACTTC. This gives the protein CASSPDRGLYEQYF. The full variable domain, completed using reference TRBV18 and TRBJ2-7, is NAGVMQNPRHLVRRRGQEARLRCSPMKGHSHVYWYRQLPEEGLKFMVYLQKENIIDESGMPKERFSAEFPKEGPSILRIQQVVRGDSAAYFCASSPDRGLYEQYFGPGTRLTVT.

Here the CDR3 DNA reads TGTGCCAGGACGGGAGTGACAGATACGCAGTATTTT. Translated: CARTGVTDTQYF. The rearrangement uses TRBV2 and TRBJ2-3; a weak D match, TRBD2 (6 bases). The CDR3 extends over 12 amino acids. Germline V gives CDR1 SNHLY, CDR2 FYNNEI. V dropped 9 bases and J dropped 3 bases, with 10 bases sitting between them.

The chain combines TRBV19 with TRBJ2-1; 7 bases line up with TRBD1. Losses at the gene ends were 9 bases for V and 14 bases for J; bases not matched to a gene: 10. The V gene's germline CDR1 is LNHDA and CDR2 SQIVND (reference sequence). This CDR3 is built from 11 residues. CDR3: CARFDRDREFF. Here the CDR3 DNA reads TGTGCCAGGTTTGACCGGGACAGAGAGTTCTTC.

This clone was found a few times. V is TRBV28 and J is TRBJ1-4; unclear D gene. The CDR3 sequence is 15 residues long. The germline V gene has CDR1 MDHEN and CDR2 SYDVKM. V lost 6 bases and J lost 2, with 13 bases in between. For the CDR3, the DNA is TGTGCCAGCAGCAGCCCCTTCGGGACTAATGAAAAACTGTTTTTT. Translating gives CASSSPFGTNEKLFF.

V usage is TRBV19 and J usage is TRBJ2-3; tentative D call: TRBD1 (6 bases). The V end was cut by 2 bases, the J end by 3 bases, with 15 bases between. Germline assignment: CDR1 LNHDA and CDR2 SQIVND (reference sequence). The CDR3 is 16 amino acids. CDR3 residues: CASSISGQLGTDTQYF. The CDR3 nucleotides are TGTGCCAGTAGTATATCAGGACAGTTGGGGACAGATACGCAGTATTTT.

This sequence joins TRBV3-1 (or the pseudogene TRBV3-2) and TRBJ1-5; the match to TRBD1 covers 11 bases. This CDR3 region has 15 residues. With V trimmed by 3 bases and J by 6 bases, 4 bases remained unmatched. Germline loops: CDR1 LGHDT, CDR2 YNNKEL (reference sequence). The CDR3 protein is CASSHTGQGVQPQHF. The CDR3 bases are TGTGCCAGCAGCCACACGGGACAGGGGGTTCAGCCCCAGCATTTT.

In regard to this clone: One junction end disagrees with the germline gene, perhaps due to a read error. This rearrangement joins TRBV4-2 to TRBJ1-2, with D possibly being TRBD1 (6 bases). This CDR3 has 15 amino acids. Per germline, CDR1 LGHNA and CDR2 YNFKEQ. CDR3 in DNA: TGTGCCAGCGGCCAGGTGGCAGGGGCTAACTATGGCTACACCTTC. Amino acid sequence: CASGQVAGANYGYTF.

The chain is built from TRBV6-1 and TRBJ1-6, with a possible D match to TRBD1 (6 bases). From germline, CDR1 is MNHNS and CDR2 SASEGT. This CDR3 has 16 amino acids. Deletions cut 2 bases from V and 3 bases from J, with 11 bases between. DNA of the CDR3: TGTGCCAGCAGTGAACTACAGGGAAACTATAATTCACCCCTCCACTTT. Translated: CASSELQGNYNSPLHF.

This chain joins TRBV30 and TRBJ2-7, with D tentatively TRBD1 (6 bases). Per germline, CDR1 GTSNPN and CDR2 SVGIG (reference sequence). Between the trimmed V and J ends, which lost 0 bases and 5 bases, there was a span of 14 bases. The CDR3 runs to 14 residues. The CDR3 sequence: CAWSVRWGRHEQYF. CDR3 nucleotides: TGTGCCTGGAGTGTACGGTGGGGGCGCCACGAGCAGTACTTC. Combining the CDR3 with reference TRBV30 and TRBJ2-7 gives the whole variable domain SQTIHQWPATLVQPVGSPLSLECTVEGTSNPNLYWYRQAAGRGLQLLFYSVGIGQISSEVPQNLSASRPQDRQFILSSKKLLLSDSGFYLCAWSVRWGRHEQYFGPGTRLTVT.

The chain joins TRBV19 to TRBJ1-2; 9 bases line up with TRBD1. The CDR3 is 16 amino acids. CDR1 is LNHDA and CDR2 is SQIVND in the germline V gene (reference sequence). V lost 7 bases and J lost 4; bases outside the gene matches: 13. CDR3 in amino acids: CASTPNSDRGSYGYTF. The CDR3 DNA reads as TGTGCCAGTACCCCGAATTCGGACAGGGGTTCCTATGGCTACACCTTC.

The chain joins TRBV20-1 to TRBJ1-4; 7 bases are a match to TRBD1. V gave up 3 bases and J gave up 8 bases; unmatched junction bases: 12. Germline values: CDR1 DFQATT, CDR2 SNEGSKA (reference sequence). The CDR3 is 15 amino acids. CDR3 loop: CSASGPGQMREKLFF. The CDR3 coding sequence is TGCAGTGCTAGTGGGCCGGGACAGATGAGGGAAAAACTGTTTTTT.

In the case of this clone: The germline gene is not matched at one end of the junction; a read error may be the cause. This sequence joins TRBV7-7 and TRBJ2-2; no definite D call. CDR3 length equals 14 residues. The germline CDR1 and CDR2 sequences are SSHAT and FNYEAQ (reference sequence). CDR3 sequence: CASSPFPNTGELFF. CDR3 nucleotide sequence: TGTGCTAGCAGCCCGTTCCCGAACACCGGGGAGCTGTTTTTT. Based on the CDR3 plus reference TRBV7-7 and TRBJ2-2, the full variable domain is GAGVSQSPRYKVTKRGQDVTLRCDPISSHATLYWYQQALGQGPEFLTYFNYEAQPDKSGLPSDRFSAERPEGSISTLTIQRTEQRDSAMYRCASSPFPNTGELFFGEGSRLTVL.

The rearrangement uses TRBV5-1 and TRBJ2-1; TRBD2 matches at 10 bases. Germline values: CDR1 SGHRS, CDR2 YFSETQ. J gave up 10 bases and V 5 bases, and 3 bases lay outside the gene matches. There are 12 residues in the CDR3. The CDR3 here is CASRETSGEQFF. Here the CDR3 DNA reads TGCGCCAGCAGAGAGACTAGCGGGGAGCAGTTCTTC.